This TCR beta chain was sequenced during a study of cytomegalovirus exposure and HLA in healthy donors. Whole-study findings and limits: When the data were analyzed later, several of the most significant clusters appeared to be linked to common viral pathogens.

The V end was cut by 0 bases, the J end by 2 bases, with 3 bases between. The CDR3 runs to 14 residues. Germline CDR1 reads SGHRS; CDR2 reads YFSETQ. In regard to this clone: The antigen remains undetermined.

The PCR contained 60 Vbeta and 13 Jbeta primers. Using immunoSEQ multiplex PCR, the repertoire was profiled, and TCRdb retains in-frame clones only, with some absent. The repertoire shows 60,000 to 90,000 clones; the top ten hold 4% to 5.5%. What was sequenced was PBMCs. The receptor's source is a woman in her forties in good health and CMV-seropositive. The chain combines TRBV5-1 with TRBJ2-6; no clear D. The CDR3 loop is CASSLATGANVLTF. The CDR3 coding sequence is TGCGCCAGCAGCTTGGCCACTGGGGCCAACGTCCTGACTTTC.